Shown below are 14 T cell receptor beta chains from a single sample sequenced in a study of T cells in Graves' hyperthyroidism and ophthalmopathy. TCR beta CDR3 regions were amplified from RNA. The HTBI primer set was used in a first-round RT-PCR of the TCR CDR3. TCRdb re-called the multiplex PCR reads with MiXCR, one entry per CDR3 protein. Of around 690,000 distinct CDR3 sequences in the sample, roughly 17% were seen once. Sequenced input: blood. These TCRs come from a man between 50 and 59 years old with Graves' hyperthyroidism.

This clonotype was seen at least ten times. The rearrangement uses TRBV20-1 and TRBJ1-4, with TRBD1 matching over 9 bases. V lost 3 bases and J lost 1; bases outside the gene matches: 3. Germline V gene lookup returns CDR1 DFQATT and CDR2 SNEGSKA (reference sequence). The length of the CDR3 is 15 residues. The chain's CDR3 is CSASEGQGTNEKLFF. The CDR3 region has the DNA TGCAGTGCTAGTGAGGGACAGGGAACTAATGAAAAACTGTTTTTT.

In this sample, this clonotype turned up many times. This chain connects TRBV3-1 to TRBJ2-7; D unclear. V lost 1 base, J lost 5 bases, and 6 bases lay in between. Germline lookup yields CDR1 LGHDT and CDR2 YNNKEL (reference sequence). This CDR3 spans 12 amino acids. Written as DNA, the CDR3 is TGTGCCAGCAGCCAAGTGAAGGACGAGCAGTACTTC. Translated, it gives CASSQVKDEQYF.

This clonotype was detected many times. This chain links TRBV30 with TRBJ2-2; D is tentatively TRBD1 or TRBD2 (5 bases each). This CDR3 spans 15 amino acids. Trimming stripped 3 bases from V and 1 base from J, with 12 bases between. Looked up from germline, CDR1 is GTSNPN and CDR2 is SVGIG (reference sequence). The CDR3 nucleotides are TGTGCCTGGAGCCCCTTGGGGGTGAACACCGGGGAGCTGTTTTTT. This encodes CAWSPLGVNTGELFF.

The chain has TRBV14 and TRBJ2-5, with TRBD2 identical over 7 bases. Trimming at V came to 4 bases and at J to 4 bases, leaving 9 bases not matched to a gene. Germline CDR1 SGHDN, CDR2 FVKESK. This CDR3 has 15 residues. CDR3 protein: CASSRLGGRGETQYF. CDR3 nucleotide sequence: TGTGCCAGCAGCCGGCTCGGGGGGAGGGGAGAGACCCAGTACTTC.

This chain uses TRBV28 with TRBJ2-5; 10 nucleotides align to TRBD2. CDR1 and CDR2 (germline): MDHEN, SYDVKM. The CDR3 contains 18 residues. V was clipped by 6 bases and J by 4 bases; unmatched bases: 17. The CDR3 sequence: CASRIRLAGRRRGETQYF. DNA of the CDR3: TGTGCCAGCAGGATTCGACTAGCGGGCCGCCGGAGGGGAGAGACCCAGTACTTC.

This clonotype was seen ten or more times. The chain uses TRBV6-2 or TRBV6-3 and TRBJ2-7; D is undetermined. This CDR3 comprises 13 residues. Germline CDR1 reads MNHEY; CDR2 reads SVGEGT. Trimming removed 2 bases at V and 1 base at J, with 6 bases between. The CDR3 region is CASSYPGSYEQYF. The CDR3 DNA reads TGTGCCAGCAGTTACCCCGGTTCCTACGAGCAGTACTTC.

The sample holds many counts of this clonotype. The chain links TRBV12-3 or TRBV12-4 to TRBJ2-6; no clear D. Trimming took 1 base from V and 0 from J, leaving 7 bases between them. The CDR3 contains 16 residues. CDR3 DNA sequence: TGTGCCAGCAGTTTAGAGTGGGGCTCTGGGGCCAACGTCCTGACTTTC. Protein product: CASSLEWGSGANVLTF.

In this sample, this clonotype turned up many times. The chain joins TRBV6-1 to TRBJ2-7; possible D gene TRBD2, 6 bases. V shed 6 bases and J shed 2 bases, with 20 bases lying between them. From germline, CDR1 is MNHNS and CDR2 SASEGT. CDR3 size: 16 residues. DNA for the CDR3: TGTGCCAGCAGCCAGTCAGGGACTGGGGTAACCTACGAGCAGTACTTC. Encoded protein: CASSQSGTGVTYEQYF.

This clonotype appeared a few times. The CDR3 region is CASSSPGGRKAFF. DNA for the CDR3: TGTGCCAGCAGTTCCCCGGGGGGCCGGAAAGCTTTCTTT. The chain recombines TRBV28 with TRBJ1-1; possibly TRBD1 for D (6 bases). Trimming took 4 bases from V and 9 from J, leaving 15 bases between them. This CDR3 has 13 amino acids. The germline V gene encodes CDR1 MDHEN and CDR2 SYDVKM.

The genes are TRBV25-1 and TRBJ2-5; D may be TRBD1 or TRBD2 (6 bases each). The germline V gene encodes CDR1 MGHDK and CDR2 SYGVNS. The CDR3 extends over 12 amino acids. V lost 6 bases and J 3 bases, leaving 8 bases between the germline ends. In DNA form, the CDR3 reads TGTGCCAGCAGGAGGGGGGAAGAGACCCAGTACTTC. It encodes CASRRGEETQYF.

In this sample, this clonotype turned up many times. The chain carries TRBV3-1 and TRBJ2-1; D is perhaps TRBD2 (6 bases). The CDR3 is 18 residues long. V was trimmed by 6 bases and J by 10 bases, leaving 31 bases between them. The germline V gene has CDR1 LGHDT and CDR2 YNNKEL (reference sequence). In nucleotides, the CDR3 is TGTGCCAGCAGTGAAGCACCCACGACTAGATTGTCCTCCCGCGAGCAGTTCTTC. It translates to CASSEAPTTRLSSREQFF.

This chain links TRBV28 with TRBJ1-1; the D is unclear. Germline lookup yields CDR1 MDHEN and CDR2 SYDVKM. Trimming left V 5 bases short and J 8 bases short, with 12 bases between. The CDR3 is 12 residues long. The CDR3 sequence is CASSRRTREAFF. CDR3 nucleotide sequence: TGTGCCAGCAGTCGTCGGACGCGAGAAGCTTTCTTT.

The CDR3 sequence is CASSSGFGRNEQFF. CDR3 DNA: TGTGCCAGCAGCTCGGGGTTCGGCCGCAATGAGCAGTTCTTC. The chain uses TRBV7-9 and TRBJ2-1; a weak D match, TRBD2 (5 bases). The ends were cut back, 4 bases at V and 6 bases at J, with 13 bases in the middle. The CDR3 runs to 14 residues. The germline CDR1 and CDR2 sequences are SEHNR and FQNEAQ (reference sequence).

The CDR3 sequence: CASSQSRAGELFF. The CDR3 DNA sequence: TGTGCCAGCTCACAATCGAGGGCCGGGGAGCTGTTTTTT. V is TRBV18 and J is TRBJ2-2, with D perhaps matching TRBD2 (5 bases). The V end lost 4 bases, the J end lost 6 bases, and 9 bases lay between the germline ends. Germline V CDR1 and CDR2: KGHSH, LQKENI. The CDR3 has 13 residues.